What follows is one TCR beta chain and its context. The CDR3 spans 17 residues. The V end lost 1 base, the J end lost 1 base, and 13 bases lay between the germline ends. Germline V gene data show CDR1 as LNHNV and CDR2 as YYDKDF (reference sequence). Source study methods: Estimation of nucleated cell counts was performed using reference gene primer amplification. Clones were sequenced by immunoSEQ multiplex PCR, and TCRdb holds only the in-frame ones, with some missing. V, J and clone size are taken as reported in that table, and D and trimming were inferred from the DNA itself. The repertoire holds a few hundred thousand clones, with 86% as singletons. The data were obtained in a study of blood T cell repertoires in COVID-19. Across the study: The samples span acute and convalescent COVID-19 from the United States, Italy and Spain. T cells, B-cell-depleted T cells, or PBMCs provided the cDNA or gDNA that served as material.

The chain recombines TRBV15 with TRBJ1-4, with a weak D call TRBD1 (5 bases). Sequencing used peripheral blood. This receptor was obtained from a man older than 75 with acute or convalescent COVID-19. The CDR3 nucleotides are TGTGCCACCAGCAGAGCCTCCTCGGGGGGAACTAATGAAAAACTGTTTTTT. Translated, it gives CATSRASSGGTNEKLFF.